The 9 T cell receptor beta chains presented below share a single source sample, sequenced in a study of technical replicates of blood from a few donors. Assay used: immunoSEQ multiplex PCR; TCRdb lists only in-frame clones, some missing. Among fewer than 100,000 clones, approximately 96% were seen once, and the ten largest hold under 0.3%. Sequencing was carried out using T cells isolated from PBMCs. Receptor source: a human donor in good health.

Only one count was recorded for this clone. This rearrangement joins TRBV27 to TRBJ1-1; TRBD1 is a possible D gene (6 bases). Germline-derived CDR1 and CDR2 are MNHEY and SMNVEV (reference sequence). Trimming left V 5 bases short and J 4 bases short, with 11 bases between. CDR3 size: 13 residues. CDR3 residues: CASSVSGVTEAFF. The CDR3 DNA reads TGTGCCAGCAGTGTCTCAGGGGTCACTGAAGCTTTCTTT.

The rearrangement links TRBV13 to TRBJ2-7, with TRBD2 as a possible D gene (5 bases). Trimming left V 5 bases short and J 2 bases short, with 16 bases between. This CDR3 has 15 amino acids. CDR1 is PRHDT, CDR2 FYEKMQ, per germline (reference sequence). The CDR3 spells CASSDLGGAAYEQYF. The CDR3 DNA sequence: TGTGCCAGCAGCGACCTTGGAGGCGCCGCCTACGAGCAGTACTTC.

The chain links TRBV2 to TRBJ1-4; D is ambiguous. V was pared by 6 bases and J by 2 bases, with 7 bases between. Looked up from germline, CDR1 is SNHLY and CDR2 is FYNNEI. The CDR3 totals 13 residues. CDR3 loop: CASRAETNEKLFF. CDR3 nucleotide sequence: TGTGCCAGCAGAGCGGAGACTAATGAAAAACTGTTTTTT.

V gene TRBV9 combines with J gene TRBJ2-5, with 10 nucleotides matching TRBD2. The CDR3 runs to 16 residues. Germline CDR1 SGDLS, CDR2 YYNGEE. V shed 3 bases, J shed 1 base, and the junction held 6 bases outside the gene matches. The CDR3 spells CASSEGTSASQETQYF. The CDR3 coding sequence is TGTGCCAGCAGCGAAGGGACTAGCGCATCCCAAGAGACCCAGTACTTC.

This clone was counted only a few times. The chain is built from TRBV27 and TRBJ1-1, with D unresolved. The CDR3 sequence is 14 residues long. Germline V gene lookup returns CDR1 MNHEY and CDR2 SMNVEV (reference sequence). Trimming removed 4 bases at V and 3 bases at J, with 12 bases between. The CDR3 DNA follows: TGTGCCAGCAGTTCTACGTTTCTTTACACTGAAGCTTTCTTT. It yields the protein CASSSTFLYTEAFF.

The CDR3 nucleotides are TGTGCCAGTAGCGCCCGAGGGGGCGCCGGGGAGCTGTTTTTT. Translation gives CASSARGGAGELFF. This rearrangement joins TRBV19 to TRBJ2-2; TRBD1 matches 7 bases. Germline loops: CDR1 LNHDA, CDR2 SQIVND (reference sequence). The CDR3 has 14 amino acids. With V trimmed by 6 bases and J by 6 bases, 7 bases remained unmatched.

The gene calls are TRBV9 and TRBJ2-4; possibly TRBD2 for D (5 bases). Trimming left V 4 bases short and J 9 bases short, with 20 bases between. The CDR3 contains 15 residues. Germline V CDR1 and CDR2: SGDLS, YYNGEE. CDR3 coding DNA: TGTGCCAGCAGCACCAGATCCGGACTCGACGGCATTCAGTACTTC. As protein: CASSTRSGLDGIQYF.

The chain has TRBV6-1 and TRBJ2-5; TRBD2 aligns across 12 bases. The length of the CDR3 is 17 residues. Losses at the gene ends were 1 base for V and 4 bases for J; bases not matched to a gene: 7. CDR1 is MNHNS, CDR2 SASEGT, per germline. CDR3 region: CASSEERASGRGETQYF. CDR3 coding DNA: TGTGCCAGCAGTGAAGAACGGGCTAGCGGGAGGGGAGAGACCCAGTACTTC.

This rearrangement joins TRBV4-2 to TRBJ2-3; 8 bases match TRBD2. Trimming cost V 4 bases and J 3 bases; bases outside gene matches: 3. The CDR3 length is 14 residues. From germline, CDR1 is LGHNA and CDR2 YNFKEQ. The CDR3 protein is CASSPGGETDTQYF. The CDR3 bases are TGTGCCAGCAGCCCGGGAGGGGAAACAGATACGCAGTATTTT.